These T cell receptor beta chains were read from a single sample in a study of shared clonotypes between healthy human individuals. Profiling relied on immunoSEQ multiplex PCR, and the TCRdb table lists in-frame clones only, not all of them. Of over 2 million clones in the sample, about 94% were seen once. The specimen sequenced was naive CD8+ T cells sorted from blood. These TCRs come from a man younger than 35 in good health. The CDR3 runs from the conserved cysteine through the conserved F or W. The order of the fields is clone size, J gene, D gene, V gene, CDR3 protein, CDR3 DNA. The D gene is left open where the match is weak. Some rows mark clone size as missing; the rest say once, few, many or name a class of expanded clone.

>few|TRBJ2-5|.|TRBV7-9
CASSPRIRGETQYF
TGTGCCAGCAGCCCTCGGATACGCGGAGAGACCCAGTACTTC
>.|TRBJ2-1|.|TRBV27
CASSLLGRNLVLEQFF
TGTGCCAGCAGTTTACTGGGCCGGAACCTTGTATTGGAGCAGTTCTTC
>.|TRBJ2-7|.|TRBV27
CASSPSLAEKSYEQYF
TGTGCCAGCAGCCCTTCCTTAGCGGAGAAATCCTACGAGCAGTACTTC
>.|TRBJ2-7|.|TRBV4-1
CASSQGVGVYEQYF
TGCGCCAGCAGCCAAGGGGTTGGGGTCTACGAGCAGTACTTC
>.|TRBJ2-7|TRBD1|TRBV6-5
CASSYNQGESEQYF
TGTGCCAGCAGTTACAACCAGGGGGAGAGCGAGCAGTACTTC
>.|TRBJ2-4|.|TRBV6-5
CASSSSWAKNIQYF
TGTGCCAGCAGTTCCAGTTGGGCCAAAAACATTCAGTACTTC
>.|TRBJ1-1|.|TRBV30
CAWSRPTEAFF
TGTGCCTGGAGTAGGCCAACTGAAGCTTTCTTT
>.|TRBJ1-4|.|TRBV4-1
CASSQDGTPGEKLFF
TGCGCCAGCAGCCAAGATGGGACACCCGGTGAAAAACTGTTTTTT
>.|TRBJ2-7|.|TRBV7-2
CASSLSAGAGYEQYF
TGTGCCAGCAGCTTAAGCGCGGGGGCAGGCTACGAGCAGTACTTC
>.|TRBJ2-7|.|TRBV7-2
CASSLALTGFWEQYF
TGTGCCAGCAGCCTAGCACTCACAGGTTTTTGGGAGCAGTACTTC
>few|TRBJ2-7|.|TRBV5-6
CASSFLDGPSYEQYF
TGTGCCAGCAGCTTTTTGGACGGACCCTCCTACGAGCAGTACTTC
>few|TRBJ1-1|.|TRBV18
CASSPPKGAATEAFF
TGTGCCAGCTCACCACCAAAGGGAGCCGCGACTGAAGCTTTCTTT
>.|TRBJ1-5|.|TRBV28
CASSLFRGLFNQPQHF
TGTGCCAGCAGTTTATTCCGGGGGTTGTTCAATCAGCCCCAGCATTTT
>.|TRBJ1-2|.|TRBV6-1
CASSLTTAPNYGYTF
TGTGCCAGCAGCCTTACAACGGCCCCTAACTATGGCTACACCTTC
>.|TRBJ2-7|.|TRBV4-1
CASSRPGAYEQYF
TGCGCCAGCAGCCGTCCGGGTGCCTACGAGCAGTACTTC
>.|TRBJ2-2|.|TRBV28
CASSAPRQAFNTGELFF
TGTGCCAGCAGTGCACCGAGACAGGCTTTCAACACCGGGGAGCTGTTTTTT
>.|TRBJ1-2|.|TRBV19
CASSINGANYGYTF
TGTGCCAGTAGTATTAATGGGGCTAACTATGGCTACACCTTC
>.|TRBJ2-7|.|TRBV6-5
CASSYSMTAYSYEQYF
TGTGCCAGCAGTTACTCCATGACGGCCTACTCCTACGAGCAGTACTTC
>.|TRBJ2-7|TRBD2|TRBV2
CASSRPGGSSYEQYF
TGTGCCAGCAGTCGTCCGGGGGGGAGCTCCTACGAGCAGTACTTC
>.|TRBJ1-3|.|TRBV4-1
CASSPGQTHSGNTIYF
TGCGCCAGCAGCCCCGGACAGACGCACTCTGGAAACACCATATATTTT
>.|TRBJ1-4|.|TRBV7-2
CASSYRSSGVSEKLFF
TGTGCCAGCAGTTACCGGAGTTCAGGGGTTAGTGAAAAACTGTTTTTT
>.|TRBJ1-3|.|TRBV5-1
CASSLASMRQGGNTIYF
TGCGCCAGCAGCTTGGCCTCGATGCGGCAGGGAGGGAACACCATATATTTT
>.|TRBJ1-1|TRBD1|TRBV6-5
CASSYSQGAITEAFF
TGTGCCAGCAGTTACTCCCAGGGGGCCATCACTGAAGCTTTCTTT
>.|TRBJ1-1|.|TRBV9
CASSLHREQMNTEAFF
TGTGCCAGCAGCCTCCACCGCGAACAGATGAACACTGAAGCTTTCTTT